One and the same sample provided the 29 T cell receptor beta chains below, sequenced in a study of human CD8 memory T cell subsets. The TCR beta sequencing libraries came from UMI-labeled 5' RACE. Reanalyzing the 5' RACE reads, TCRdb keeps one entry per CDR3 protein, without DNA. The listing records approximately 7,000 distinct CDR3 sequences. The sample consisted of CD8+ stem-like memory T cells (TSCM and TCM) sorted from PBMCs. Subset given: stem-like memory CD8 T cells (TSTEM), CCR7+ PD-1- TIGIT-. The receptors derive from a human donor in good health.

The CDR3 here is CASSLDPSGNNEQFF. The chain combines TRBV11-2 with TRBJ2-1; TCRdb designates TRBD2, a call that cannot be tested without DNA. The V gene's germline CDR1 is SGHAT and CDR2 FQNNGV. The length of the CDR3 is 15 residues.

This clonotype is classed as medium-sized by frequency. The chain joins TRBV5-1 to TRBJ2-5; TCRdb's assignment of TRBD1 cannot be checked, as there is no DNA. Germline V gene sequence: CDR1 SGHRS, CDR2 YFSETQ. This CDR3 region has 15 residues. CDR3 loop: CASSPWGGRQETQYF.

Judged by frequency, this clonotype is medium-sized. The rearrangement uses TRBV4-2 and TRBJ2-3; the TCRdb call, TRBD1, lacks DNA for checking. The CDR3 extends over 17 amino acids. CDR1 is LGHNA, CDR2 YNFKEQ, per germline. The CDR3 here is CASSQDPQESGGDTQYF.

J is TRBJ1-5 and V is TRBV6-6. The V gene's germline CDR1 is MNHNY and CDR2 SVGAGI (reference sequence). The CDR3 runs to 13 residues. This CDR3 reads CASSYSSGQPQHF.

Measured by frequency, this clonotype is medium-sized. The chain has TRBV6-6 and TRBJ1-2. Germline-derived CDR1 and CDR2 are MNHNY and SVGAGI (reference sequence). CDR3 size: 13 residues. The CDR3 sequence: CASSYSRGYGYTF.

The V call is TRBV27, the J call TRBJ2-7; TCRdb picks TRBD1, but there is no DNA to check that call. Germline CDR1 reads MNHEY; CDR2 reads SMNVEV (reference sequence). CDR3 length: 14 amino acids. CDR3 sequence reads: CASGFNPGGYEQYF.

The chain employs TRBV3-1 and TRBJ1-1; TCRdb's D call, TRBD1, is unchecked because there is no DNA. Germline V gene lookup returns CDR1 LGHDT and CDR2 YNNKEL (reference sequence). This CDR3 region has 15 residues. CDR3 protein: CASSQDGGLNTEAFF.

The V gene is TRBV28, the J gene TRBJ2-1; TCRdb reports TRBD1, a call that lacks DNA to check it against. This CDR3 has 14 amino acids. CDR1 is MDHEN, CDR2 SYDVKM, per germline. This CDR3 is CASSSQEGLDEQFF.

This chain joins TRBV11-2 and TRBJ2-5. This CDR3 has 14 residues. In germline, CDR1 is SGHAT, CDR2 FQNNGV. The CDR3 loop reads CASSLGARQETQYF.

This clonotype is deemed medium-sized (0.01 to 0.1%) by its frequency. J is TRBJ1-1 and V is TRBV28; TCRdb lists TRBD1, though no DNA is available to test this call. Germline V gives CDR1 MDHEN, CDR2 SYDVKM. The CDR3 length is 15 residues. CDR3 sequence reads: CASSYWQGALGEAFF.

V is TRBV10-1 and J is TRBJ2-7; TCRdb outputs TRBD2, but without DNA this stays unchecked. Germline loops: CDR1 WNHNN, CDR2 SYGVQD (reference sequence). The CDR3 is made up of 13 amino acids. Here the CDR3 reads CASSVANTYEQYF.

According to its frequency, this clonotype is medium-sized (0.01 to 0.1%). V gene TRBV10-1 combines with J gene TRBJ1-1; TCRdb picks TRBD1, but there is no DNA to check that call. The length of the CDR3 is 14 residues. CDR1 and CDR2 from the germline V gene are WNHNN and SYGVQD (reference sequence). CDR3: CASSRDSSNTEAFF.

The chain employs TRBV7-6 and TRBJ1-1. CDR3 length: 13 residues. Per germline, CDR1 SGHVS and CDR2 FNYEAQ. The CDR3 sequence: CASSFGGDTEAFF.

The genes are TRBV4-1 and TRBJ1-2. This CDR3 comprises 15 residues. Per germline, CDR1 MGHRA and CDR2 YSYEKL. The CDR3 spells CASSPRSPSNYGYTF.

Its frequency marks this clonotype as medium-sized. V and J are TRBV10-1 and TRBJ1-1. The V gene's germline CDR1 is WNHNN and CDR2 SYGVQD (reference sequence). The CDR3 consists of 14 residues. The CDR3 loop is CASSESTGNTEAFF.

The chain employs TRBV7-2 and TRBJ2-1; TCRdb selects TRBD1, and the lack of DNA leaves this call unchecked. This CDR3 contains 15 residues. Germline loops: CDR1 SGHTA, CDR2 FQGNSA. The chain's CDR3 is CASREGGGNYNEQFF.

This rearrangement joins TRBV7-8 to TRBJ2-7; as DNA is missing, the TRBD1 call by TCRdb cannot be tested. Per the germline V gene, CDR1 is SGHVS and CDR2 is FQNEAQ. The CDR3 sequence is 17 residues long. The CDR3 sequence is CASSLGTGGLQSYEQYF.

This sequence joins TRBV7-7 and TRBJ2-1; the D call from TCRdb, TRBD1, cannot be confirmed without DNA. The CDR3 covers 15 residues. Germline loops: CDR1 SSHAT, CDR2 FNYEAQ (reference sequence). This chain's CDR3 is CASSLGQGIYNEQFF.

CDR3 sequence reads: CASSQDLGSYGYTF. The V gene is TRBV4-2, the J gene TRBJ1-2. CDR3 length equals 14 residues. Germline CDR1 reads LGHNA; CDR2 reads YNFKEQ.

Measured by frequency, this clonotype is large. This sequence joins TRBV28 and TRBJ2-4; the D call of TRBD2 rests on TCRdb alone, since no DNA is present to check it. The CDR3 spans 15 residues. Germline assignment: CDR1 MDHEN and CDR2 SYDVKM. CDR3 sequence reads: CASSLTGRRGDIQYF. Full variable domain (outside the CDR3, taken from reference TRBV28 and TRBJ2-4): DVKVTQSSRYLVKRTGEKVFLECVQDMDHENMFWYRQDPGLGLRLIYFSYDVKMKEKGDIPEGYSVSREKKERFSLILESASTNQTSMYLCASSLTGRRGDIQYFGAGTRLSVL.

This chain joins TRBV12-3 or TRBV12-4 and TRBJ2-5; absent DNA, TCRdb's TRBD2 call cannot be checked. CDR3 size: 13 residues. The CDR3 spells CASSYREGETQYF.

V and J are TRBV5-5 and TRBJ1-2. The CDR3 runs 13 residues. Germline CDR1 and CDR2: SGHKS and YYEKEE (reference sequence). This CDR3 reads CASSFYNLYGYTF.

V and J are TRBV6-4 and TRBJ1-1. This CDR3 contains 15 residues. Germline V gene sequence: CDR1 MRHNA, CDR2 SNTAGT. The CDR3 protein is CASSDSNGGPEAAFF.

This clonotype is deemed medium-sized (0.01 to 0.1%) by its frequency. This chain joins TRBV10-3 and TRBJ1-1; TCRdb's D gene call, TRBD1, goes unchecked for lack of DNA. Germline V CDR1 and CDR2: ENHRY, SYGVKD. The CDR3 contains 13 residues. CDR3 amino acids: CAISDLTGAEAFF.

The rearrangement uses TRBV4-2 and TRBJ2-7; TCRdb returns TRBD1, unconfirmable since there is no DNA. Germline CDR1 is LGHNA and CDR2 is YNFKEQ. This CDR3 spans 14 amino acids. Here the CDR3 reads CASSQRGGRREQYF.

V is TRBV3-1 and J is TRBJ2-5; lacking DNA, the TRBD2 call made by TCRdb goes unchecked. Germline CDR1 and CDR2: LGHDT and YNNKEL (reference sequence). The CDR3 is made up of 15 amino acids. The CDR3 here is CASSHKTSGQETQYF.

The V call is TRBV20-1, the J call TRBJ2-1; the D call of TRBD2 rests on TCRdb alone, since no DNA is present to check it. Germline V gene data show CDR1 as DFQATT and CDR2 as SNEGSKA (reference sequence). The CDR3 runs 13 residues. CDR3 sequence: CSARSPSDNEQFF.

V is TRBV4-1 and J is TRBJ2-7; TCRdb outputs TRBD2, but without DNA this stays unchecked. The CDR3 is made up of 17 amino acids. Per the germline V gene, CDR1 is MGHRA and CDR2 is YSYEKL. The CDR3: CASSQEPSGSVKNEQYF.

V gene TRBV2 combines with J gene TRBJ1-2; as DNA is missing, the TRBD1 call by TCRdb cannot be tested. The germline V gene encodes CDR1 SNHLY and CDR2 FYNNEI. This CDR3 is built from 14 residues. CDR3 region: CASREQGVIYGYTF.